This T cell receptor (beta chain) comes out of a study of identical twins. Findings and caveats of the study: Possibly, invariant MAIT and iNKT cells partly confounded zero-insertion analyses. The same donors were not followed; conclusions instead depended on cross-sectional statistical analysis.

TCRdb re-analysed the 5' RACE reads in MiXCR, keeping a single row per CDR3 protein. The repertoire consists of some 1,700,000 distinct CDR3 sequences, with under 35% occurring once and the leading ten covering 0.27%. This clonotype was recorded a few times. Antigen: not known. The sequenced sample was cord blood. The TCR sequence derives from a newborn girl in good health.

CDR3 region: CASSQTENTEAFF. The CDR3 region has the DNA TGTGCCAGCAGCCAAACGGAGAACACTGAAGCTTTCTTT. The gene calls are TRBV3-1 and TRBJ1-1; D gene ambiguous. This CDR3 is built from 13 residues. Germline assignment: CDR1 LGHDT and CDR2 YNNKEL (reference sequence). Between the trimmed V and J ends, which lost 2 bases and 1 base, there was a span of 5 bases. Looking up the rest from reference TRBV3-1 and TRBJ1-1 gives the full variable domain: DTAVSQTPKYLVTQMGNDKSIKCEQNLGHDTMYWYKQDSKKFLKIMFSYNNKELIINETVPNRFSPKSPDKAHLNLHINSLELGDSAVYFCASSQTENTEAFFGQGTRLTVV.